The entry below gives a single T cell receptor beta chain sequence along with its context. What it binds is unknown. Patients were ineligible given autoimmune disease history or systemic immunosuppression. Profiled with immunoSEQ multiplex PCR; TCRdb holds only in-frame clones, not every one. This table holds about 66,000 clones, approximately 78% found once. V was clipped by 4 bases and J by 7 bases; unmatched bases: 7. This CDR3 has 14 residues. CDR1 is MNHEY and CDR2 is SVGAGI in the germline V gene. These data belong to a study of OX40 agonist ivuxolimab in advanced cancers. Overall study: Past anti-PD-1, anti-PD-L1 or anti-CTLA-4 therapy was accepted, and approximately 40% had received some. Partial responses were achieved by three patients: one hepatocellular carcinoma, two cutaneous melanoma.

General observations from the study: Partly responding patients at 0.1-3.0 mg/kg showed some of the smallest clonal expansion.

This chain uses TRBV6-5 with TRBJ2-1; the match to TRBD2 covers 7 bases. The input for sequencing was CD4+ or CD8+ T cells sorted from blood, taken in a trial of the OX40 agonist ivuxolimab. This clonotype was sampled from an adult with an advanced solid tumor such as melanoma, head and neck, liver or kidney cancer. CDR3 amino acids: CASSSTGRGNEQFF. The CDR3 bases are TGTGCCAGCAGTTCGACGGGGAGGGGAAATGAGCAGTTCTTC.